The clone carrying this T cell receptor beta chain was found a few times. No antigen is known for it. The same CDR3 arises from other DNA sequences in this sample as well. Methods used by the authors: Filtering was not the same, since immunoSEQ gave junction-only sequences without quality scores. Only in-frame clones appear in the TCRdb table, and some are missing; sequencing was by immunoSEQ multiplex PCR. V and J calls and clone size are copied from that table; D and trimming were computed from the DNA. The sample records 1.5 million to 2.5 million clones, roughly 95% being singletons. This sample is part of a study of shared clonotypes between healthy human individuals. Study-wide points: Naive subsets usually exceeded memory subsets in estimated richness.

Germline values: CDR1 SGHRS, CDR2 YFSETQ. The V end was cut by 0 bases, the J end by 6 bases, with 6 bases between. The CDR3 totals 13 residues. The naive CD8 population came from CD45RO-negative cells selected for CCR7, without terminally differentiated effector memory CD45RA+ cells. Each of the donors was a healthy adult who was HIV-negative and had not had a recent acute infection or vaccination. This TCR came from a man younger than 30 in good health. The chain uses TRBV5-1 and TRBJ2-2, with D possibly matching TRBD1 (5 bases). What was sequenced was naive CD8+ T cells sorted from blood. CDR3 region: CASSLAGPGELFF. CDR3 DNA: TGCGCCAGCAGCTTGGCAGGGCCCGGGGAGCTGTTTTTT.